This TCR beta chain emerged from a study of beta chain features in type 1 diabetes. The wider study: Regarding age, gender and cell yields, patients proved similar to healthy donors.

General study results and limits: Cells carrying high TCR expression could end up over-represented when cDNA is sequenced. Small HLA sub-analyses could not settle whether HLA shapes TCRB rearrangement.

With regard to this clone: No antigen is known for it.

The whole isolated RNA underwent reverse transcription, so sequencing captured expressed TCRB transcripts. Method: immunoSEQ multiplex PCR; TCRdb's copy keeps in-frame clones and lacks some. The table includes some 220,000 clones, about a tenth detected once. V was cut by 3 bases and J by 2 bases, with 6 bases left in between. The CDR3 is 12 residues long. CDR1 and CDR2 (germline): SGHNT, YYREEE (reference sequence). Sequenced: central memory CD4+ T cells from blood. V and J are TRBV5-4 and TRBJ2-7, with D unclear. This TCR derives from a man younger than 30 in good health. As DNA, the CDR3 is TGTGCCAGCAGCTCCAGGACCTACGAGCAGTACTTC. Residues: CASSSRTYEQYF.